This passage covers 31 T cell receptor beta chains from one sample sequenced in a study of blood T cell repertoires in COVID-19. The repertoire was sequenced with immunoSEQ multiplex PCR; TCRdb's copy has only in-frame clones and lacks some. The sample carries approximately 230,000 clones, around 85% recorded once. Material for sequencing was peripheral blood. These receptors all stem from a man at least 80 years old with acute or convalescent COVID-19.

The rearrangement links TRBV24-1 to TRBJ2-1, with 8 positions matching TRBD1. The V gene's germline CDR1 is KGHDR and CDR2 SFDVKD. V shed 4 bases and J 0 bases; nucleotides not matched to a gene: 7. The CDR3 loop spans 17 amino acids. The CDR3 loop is CATSDPDRGSSYNEQFF. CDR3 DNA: TGTGCCACCAGTGACCCTGACAGGGGTAGCTCCTACAATGAGCAGTTCTTC.

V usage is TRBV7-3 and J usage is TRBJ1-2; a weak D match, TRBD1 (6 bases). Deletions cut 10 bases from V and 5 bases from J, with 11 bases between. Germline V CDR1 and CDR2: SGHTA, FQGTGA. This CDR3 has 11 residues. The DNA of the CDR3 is TGTGCCAACAACAGGGTTTATGGCTACACCTTC. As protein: CANNRVYGYTF.

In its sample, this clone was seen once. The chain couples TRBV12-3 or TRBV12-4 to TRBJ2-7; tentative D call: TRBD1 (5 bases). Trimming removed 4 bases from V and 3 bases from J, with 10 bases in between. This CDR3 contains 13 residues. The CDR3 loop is CASSSDSLYEQYF. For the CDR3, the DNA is TGTGCCAGCAGTTCTGACAGCCTCTACGAGCAGTACTTC.

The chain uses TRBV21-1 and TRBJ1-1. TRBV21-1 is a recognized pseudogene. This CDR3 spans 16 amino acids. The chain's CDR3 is CASSKLGPARGAGAFF. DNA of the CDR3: TGTGCCAGCAGCAAACTGGGCCCAGCTCGGGGGGCGGGTGCTTTCTTT.

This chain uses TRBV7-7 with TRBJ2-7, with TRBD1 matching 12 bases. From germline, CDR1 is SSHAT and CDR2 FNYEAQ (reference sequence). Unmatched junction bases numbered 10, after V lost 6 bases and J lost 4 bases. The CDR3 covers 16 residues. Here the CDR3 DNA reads TGTGCCAGCAGTCGGCCCGGGACAGGGGGCTCGTACGAGCAGTACTTC. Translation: CASSRPGTGGSYEQYF.

CDR3 bases: TGTGCCAGCTCACCACCTCGAGAGGTTGACACTGAAGCTTTCTTT. It codes for CASSPPREVDTEAFF. This chain links TRBV18 with TRBJ1-1; no firm D call. This CDR3 spans 15 amino acids. Trimming left V 0 bases short and J 3 bases short, with 11 bases between. Germline-derived CDR1 and CDR2 are KGHSH and LQKENI.

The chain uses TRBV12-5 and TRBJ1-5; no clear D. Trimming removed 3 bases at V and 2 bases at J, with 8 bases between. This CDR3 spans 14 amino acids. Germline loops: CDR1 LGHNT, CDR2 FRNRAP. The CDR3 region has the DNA TGTGCTAGTGGTTTTATAGAGGGCAATCAGCCCCAGCATTTT. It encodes CASGFIEGNQPQHF.

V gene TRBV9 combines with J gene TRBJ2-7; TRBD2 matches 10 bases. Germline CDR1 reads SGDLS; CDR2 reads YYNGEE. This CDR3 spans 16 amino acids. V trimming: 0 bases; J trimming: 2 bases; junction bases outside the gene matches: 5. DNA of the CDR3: TGTGCCAGCAGCGTAGGAAGCGGGAGGGCCCCCTACGAGCAGTACTTC. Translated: CASSVGSGRAPYEQYF. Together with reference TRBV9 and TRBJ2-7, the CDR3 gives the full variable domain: DSGVTQTPKHLITATGQRVTLRCSPRSGDLSVYWYQQSLDQGLQFLIQYYNGEERAKGNILERFSAQQFPDLHSELNLSSLELGDSALYFCASSVGSGRAPYEQYFGPGTRLTVT.

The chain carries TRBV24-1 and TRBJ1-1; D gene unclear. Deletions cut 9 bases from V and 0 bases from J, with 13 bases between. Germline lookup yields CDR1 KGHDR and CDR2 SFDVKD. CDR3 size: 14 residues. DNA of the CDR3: TGTGCCACCGCGGCGGGAGGAGTGAACACTGAAGCTTTCTTT. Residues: CATAAGGVNTEAFF.

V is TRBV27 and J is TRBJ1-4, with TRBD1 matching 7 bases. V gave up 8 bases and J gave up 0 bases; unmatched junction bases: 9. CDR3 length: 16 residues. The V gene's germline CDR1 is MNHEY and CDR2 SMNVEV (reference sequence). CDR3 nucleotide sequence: TGTGCCAGCGCTCGACAGGGATTTGCAACTAATGAAAAACTGTTTTTT. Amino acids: CASARQGFATNEKLFF.

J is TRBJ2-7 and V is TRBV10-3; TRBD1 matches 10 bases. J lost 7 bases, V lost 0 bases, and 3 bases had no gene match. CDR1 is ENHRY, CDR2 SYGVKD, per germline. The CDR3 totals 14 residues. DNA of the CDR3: TGTGCCATCAGTGAGTCAATGGACAGGGGGGAGCAGTACTTC. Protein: CAISESMDRGEQYF.

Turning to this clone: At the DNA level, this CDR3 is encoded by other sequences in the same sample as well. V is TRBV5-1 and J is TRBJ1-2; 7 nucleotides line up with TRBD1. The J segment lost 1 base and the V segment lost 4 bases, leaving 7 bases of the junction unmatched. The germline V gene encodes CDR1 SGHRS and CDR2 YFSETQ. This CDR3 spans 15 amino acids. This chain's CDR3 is CASSPPGQLNYGYTF. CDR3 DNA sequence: TGCGCCAGCAGCCCTCCGGGACAGCTTAACTATGGCTACACCTTC. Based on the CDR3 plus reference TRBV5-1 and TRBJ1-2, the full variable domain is KAGVTQTPRYLIKTRGQQVTLSCSPISGHRSVSWYQQTPGQGLQFLFEYFSETQRNKGNFPGRFSGRQFSNSRSEMNVSTLELGDSALYLCASSPPGQLNYGYTFGSGTRLTVV.

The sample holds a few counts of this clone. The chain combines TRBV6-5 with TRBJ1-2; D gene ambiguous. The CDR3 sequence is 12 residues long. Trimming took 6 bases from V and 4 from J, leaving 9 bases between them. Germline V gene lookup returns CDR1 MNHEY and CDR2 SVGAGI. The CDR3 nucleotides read TGTGCCAGCAGCCTCCCGGGCTATGGCTACACCTTC. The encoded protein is CASSLPGYGYTF.

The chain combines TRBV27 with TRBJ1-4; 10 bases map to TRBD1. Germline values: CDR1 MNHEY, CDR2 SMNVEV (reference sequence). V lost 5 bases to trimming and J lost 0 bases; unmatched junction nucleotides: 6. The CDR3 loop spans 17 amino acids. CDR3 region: CASSRLGQGATNEKLFF. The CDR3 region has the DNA TGTGCCAGCAGTCGCCTCGGACAGGGGGCAACTAATGAAAAACTGTTTTTT.

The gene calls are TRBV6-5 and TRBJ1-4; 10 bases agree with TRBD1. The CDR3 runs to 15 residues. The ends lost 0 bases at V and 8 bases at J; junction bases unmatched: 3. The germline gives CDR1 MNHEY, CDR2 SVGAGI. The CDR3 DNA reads TGTGCCAGCAGTTACTCGTGGACAGGGGGGGAAAAACTGTTTTTT. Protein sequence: CASSYSWTGGEKLFF.

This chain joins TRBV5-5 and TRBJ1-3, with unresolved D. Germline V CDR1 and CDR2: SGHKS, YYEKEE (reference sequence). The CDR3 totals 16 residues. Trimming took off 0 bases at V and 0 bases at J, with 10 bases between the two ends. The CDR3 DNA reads TGTGCCAGCAGCTTGGCTTACTCCAACTCTGGAAACACCATATATTTT. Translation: CASSLAYSNSGNTIYF.

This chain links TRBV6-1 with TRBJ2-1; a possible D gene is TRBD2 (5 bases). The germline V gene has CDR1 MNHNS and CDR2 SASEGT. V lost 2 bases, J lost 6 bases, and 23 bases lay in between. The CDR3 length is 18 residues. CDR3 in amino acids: CASSERVSGHRTLNEQFF. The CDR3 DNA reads TGTGCCAGCAGTGAACGGGTCAGCGGCCACCGAACCCTCAATGAGCAGTTCTTC.

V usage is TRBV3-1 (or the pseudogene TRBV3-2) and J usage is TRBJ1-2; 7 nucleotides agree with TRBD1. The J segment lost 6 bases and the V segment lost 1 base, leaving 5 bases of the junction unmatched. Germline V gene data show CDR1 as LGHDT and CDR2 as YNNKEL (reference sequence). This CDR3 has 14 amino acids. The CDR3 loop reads CASSQVGQVDGYTF. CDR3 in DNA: TGTGCCAGCAGCCAAGTCGGACAGGTAGATGGCTACACCTTC.

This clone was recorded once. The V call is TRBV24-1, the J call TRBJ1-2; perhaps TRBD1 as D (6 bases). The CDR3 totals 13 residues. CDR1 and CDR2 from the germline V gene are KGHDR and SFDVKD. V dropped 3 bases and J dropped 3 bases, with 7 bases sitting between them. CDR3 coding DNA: TGTGCCACCAGTGATAGGACAGACTATGGCTACACCTTC. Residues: CATSDRTDYGYTF.

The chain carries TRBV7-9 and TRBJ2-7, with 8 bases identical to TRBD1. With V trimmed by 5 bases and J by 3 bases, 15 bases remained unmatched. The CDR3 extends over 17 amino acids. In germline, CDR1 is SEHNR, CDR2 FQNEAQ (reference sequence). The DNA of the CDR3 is TGTGCCAGCAGCGACCCTTGGCAACAGGGGGTCCTCTACGAGCAGTACTTC. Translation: CASSDPWQQGVLYEQYF.

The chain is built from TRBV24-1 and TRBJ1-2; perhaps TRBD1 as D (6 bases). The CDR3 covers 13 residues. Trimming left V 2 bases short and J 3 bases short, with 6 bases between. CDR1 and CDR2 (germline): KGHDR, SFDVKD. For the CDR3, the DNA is TGTGCCACCAGTGATTGGACAGACTATGGCTACACCTTC. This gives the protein CATSDWTDYGYTF.

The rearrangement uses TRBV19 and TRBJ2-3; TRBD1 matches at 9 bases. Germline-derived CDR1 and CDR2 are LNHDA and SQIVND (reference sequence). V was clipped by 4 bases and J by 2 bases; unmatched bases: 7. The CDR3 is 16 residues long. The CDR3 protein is CASSNLGQGPTDTQYF. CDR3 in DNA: TGTGCCAGTAGTAATTTGGGACAGGGACCCACAGATACGCAGTATTTT.

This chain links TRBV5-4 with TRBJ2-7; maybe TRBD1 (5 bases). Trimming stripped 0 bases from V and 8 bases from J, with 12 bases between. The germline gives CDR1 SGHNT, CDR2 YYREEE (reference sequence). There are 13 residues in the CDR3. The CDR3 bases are TGTGCCAGCAGCTTGGGCAGGGCGGTCCAGCAGTACTTC. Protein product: CASSLGRAVQQYF.

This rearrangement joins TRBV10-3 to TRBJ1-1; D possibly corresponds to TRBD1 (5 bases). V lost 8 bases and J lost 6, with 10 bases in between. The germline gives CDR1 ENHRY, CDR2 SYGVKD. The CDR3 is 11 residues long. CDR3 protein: CAIGLGAEAFF. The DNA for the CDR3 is TGTGCCATCGGGTTAGGGGCTGAAGCTTTCTTT.

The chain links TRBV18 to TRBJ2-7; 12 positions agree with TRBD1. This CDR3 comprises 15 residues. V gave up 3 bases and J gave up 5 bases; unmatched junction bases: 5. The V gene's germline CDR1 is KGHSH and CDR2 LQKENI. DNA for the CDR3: TGTGCCAGCTCACCTCCCGGGACAGGGGGCGACGAGCAGTACTTC. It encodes CASSPPGTGGDEQYF.

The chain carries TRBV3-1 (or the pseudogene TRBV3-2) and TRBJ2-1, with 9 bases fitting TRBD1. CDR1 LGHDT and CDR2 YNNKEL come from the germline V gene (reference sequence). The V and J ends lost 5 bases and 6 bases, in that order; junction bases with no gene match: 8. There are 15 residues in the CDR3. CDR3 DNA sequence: TGTGCCAGCAGCTACTACCGGGACAGGGTCAATGAGCAGTTCTTC. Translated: CASSYYRDRVNEQFF.

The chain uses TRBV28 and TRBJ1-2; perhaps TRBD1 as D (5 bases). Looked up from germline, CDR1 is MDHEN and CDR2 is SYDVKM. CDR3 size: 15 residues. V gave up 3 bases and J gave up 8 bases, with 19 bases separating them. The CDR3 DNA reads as TGTGCCAGCAGTTTGAGGGGCAGCCCTGGGAGGGGCTACACCTTC. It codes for CASSLRGSPGRGYTF.

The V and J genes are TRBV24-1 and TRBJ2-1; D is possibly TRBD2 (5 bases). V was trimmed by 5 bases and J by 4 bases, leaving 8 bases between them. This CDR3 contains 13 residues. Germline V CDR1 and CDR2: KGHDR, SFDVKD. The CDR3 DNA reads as TGTGCCACCAGTGGTCTAGCATACAATGAGCAGTTCTTC. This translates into CATSGLAYNEQFF.

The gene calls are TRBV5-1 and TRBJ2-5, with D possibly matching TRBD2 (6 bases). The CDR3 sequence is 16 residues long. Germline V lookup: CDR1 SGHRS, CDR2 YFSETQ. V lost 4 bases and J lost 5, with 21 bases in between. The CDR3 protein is CASSPTGSGVGETQYF. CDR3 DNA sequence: TGCGCCAGCAGCCCAACCGGTTCGGGGGTCGGTGAGACCCAGTACTTC.

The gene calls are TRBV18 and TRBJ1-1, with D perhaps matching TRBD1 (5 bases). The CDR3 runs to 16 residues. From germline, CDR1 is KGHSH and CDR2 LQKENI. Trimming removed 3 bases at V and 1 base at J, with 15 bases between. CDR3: CASSPRLGERNTEAFF. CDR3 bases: TGTGCCAGCTCACCGAGGCTAGGGGAACGGAACACTGAAGCTTTCTTT.

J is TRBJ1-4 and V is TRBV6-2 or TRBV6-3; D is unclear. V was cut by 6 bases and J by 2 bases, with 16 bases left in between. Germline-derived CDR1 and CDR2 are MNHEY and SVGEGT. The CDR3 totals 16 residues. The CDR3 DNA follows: TGTGCCAGCAGCAATTCCCTCGGGATTACTAATGAAAAACTGTTTTTT. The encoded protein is CASSNSLGITNEKLFF.